Shown below are 21 T cell receptor beta chains from a single sample sequenced in a study of cytotoxic CD8 clonotypes in ibrutinib-treated CLL. The repertoire was sequenced with immunoSEQ multiplex PCR; TCRdb's copy has only in-frame clones and lacks some. Of a few hundred thousand clones listed, under 70% are singletons. This specimen was PBMCs, taken after 36 months of ibrutinib treatment. All receptors come from a human donor with chronic lymphocytic leukemia.

This sequence joins TRBV29-1 and TRBJ1-1; tentative D call: TRBD1 (5 bases). This CDR3 region has 16 residues. V was shortened by 3 bases and J by 1 base, with 18 bases between the two germline ends. The germline V gene encodes CDR1 SQVTM and CDR2 ANQGSEA. The CDR3 region has the DNA TGCAGCGTTGATAAGAGTGGGGGGGTTAAGAACACTGAAGCTTTCTTT. This codes for CSVDKSGGVKNTEAFF.

The chain employs TRBV7-8 and TRBJ2-2; no definite D call. The CDR3 has 15 amino acids. Germline V lookup: CDR1 SGHVS, CDR2 FQNEAQ. V lost 8 bases, J lost 3 bases, and 16 bases lay in between. Here the CDR3 DNA reads TGTGCCAGCCTGCTGAGGAAGTCCTACACCGGGGAGCTGTTTTTT. This translates into CASLLRKSYTGELFF.

This sequence joins TRBV5-1 and TRBJ2-3, with 7 nucleotides matching TRBD1. CDR3 length: 15 residues. Trimming removed 3 bases from V and 3 bases from J; junction bases left unmatched: 7. Germline CDR1 reads SGHRS; CDR2 reads YFSETQ. The CDR3 sequence is CASSSLRGPTDTQYF. CDR3 coding DNA: TGCGCCAGCAGCTCCCTAAGGGGGCCGACAGATACGCAGTATTTT.

V gene TRBV4-1 combines with J gene TRBJ2-3; weak D call: TRBD2 (5 bases). There are 17 residues in the CDR3. Germline V gives CDR1 MGHRA, CDR2 YSYEKL. Deletions cut 1 base from V and 1 base from J, with 15 bases between. The CDR3 sequence: CASSQALSGMGTDTQYF. For the CDR3, the DNA is TGCGCCAGCAGCCAAGCTCTGTCGGGGATGGGCACAGATACGCAGTATTTT.

The chain couples TRBV19 to TRBJ1-4; 8 nucleotides align to TRBD1. Germline assignment: CDR1 LNHDA and CDR2 SQIVND (reference sequence). With V trimmed by 7 bases and J by 5 bases, 3 bases remained unmatched. The CDR3 runs 13 residues. The DNA of the CDR3 is TGTGCCAGTAACCGACAGGGGAATGAAAAACTGTTTTTT. The encoded protein is CASNRQGNEKLFF.

The V call is TRBV10-1, the J call TRBJ1-1, with a weak D call TRBD1 (5 bases). CDR1 WNHNN and CDR2 SYGVQD come from the germline V gene (reference sequence). CDR3 length: 13 residues. Deletions cut 5 bases from V and 1 base from J, with 8 bases between. The CDR3 protein is CASSKRGNTEAFF. The CDR3 bases are TGCGCCAGCAGTAAAAGGGGGAACACTGAAGCTTTCTTT.

This clone was counted between two and nine times. The chain has TRBV5-1 and TRBJ2-6, with D unresolved. CDR1 and CDR2 (germline): SGHRS, YFSETQ. V dropped 0 bases and J dropped 0 bases, with 7 bases sitting between them. The CDR3 runs to 16 residues. The CDR3 sequence is CASSLEGFSGANVLTF. In DNA, the CDR3 is TGCGCCAGCAGCTTGGAAGGGTTCTCTGGGGCCAACGTCCTGACTTTC.

V is TRBV19 and J is TRBJ2-2; either TRBD1 or TRBD2 may supply D (5 bases each). The V end was cut by 2 bases, the J end by 6 bases, with 7 bases between. CDR1 is LNHDA, CDR2 SQIVND, per germline (reference sequence). The CDR3 has 13 residues. The chain's CDR3 is CASSIQGPGELFF. CDR3 sequence (DNA): TGTGCCAGTAGTATACAGGGACCCGGGGAGCTGTTTTTT.

This clone was recorded only once. V and J are TRBV4-3 and TRBJ2-7, with TRBD2 identical over 9 bases. In germline, CDR1 is LGHNA, CDR2 YSLEER. This CDR3 is 14 amino acids long. J lost 3 bases, V lost 4 bases, and 4 bases had no gene match. The CDR3 bases are TGCGCCAGCAGCCTCGGACTAGCGAACTACGAGCAGTACTTC. Translating gives CASSLGLANYEQYF.

The chain recombines TRBV7-3 with TRBJ1-1; a weak D match, TRBD1 (5 bases). Trimming pared 2 bases from V and 6 bases from J, leaving 13 bases between. CDR1 is SGHTA, CDR2 FQGTGA, per germline. The CDR3 is made up of 14 amino acids. The CDR3 loop reads CASSLDYRLSEAFF. In nucleotides, the CDR3 is TGTGCCAGCAGCTTAGACTACAGGTTATCTGAAGCTTTCTTT.

V and J are TRBV28 and TRBJ1-1, with 9 bases lining up with TRBD1. Losses at the gene ends were 3 bases for V and 4 bases for J; bases not matched to a gene: 15. CDR1 and CDR2 (germline): MDHEN, SYDVKM. The CDR3 consists of 18 residues. CDR3 in DNA: TGTGCCAGCAGTTTGAACCGGAACGTCGGGACAGGGTTCACTGAAGCTTTCTTT. Encoded protein: CASSLNRNVGTGFTEAFF.

This clone was recorded a few times. The V gene is TRBV29-1, the J gene TRBJ2-7; D not certain. With 2 bases removed from V and 3 bases from J, the gap between germline ends came to 5 bases. There are 11 residues in the CDR3. Germline CDR1 is SQVTM and CDR2 is ANQGSEA. The CDR3 nucleotides read TGCAGCGTTGAAAGGAACTACGAGCAGTACTTC. Protein product: CSVERNYEQYF.

This clone was picked up a small number of times. The rearrangement links TRBV2 to TRBJ2-7; tentatively, D is TRBD1 (6 bases). The CDR3 runs 16 residues. V lost 8 bases, J lost 0 bases, and 20 bases lay in between. The V gene's germline CDR1 is SNHLY and CDR2 FYNNEI. DNA for the CDR3: TGTGCCAGCCGTAACGCTGGACAGATCTACTCCTACGAGCAGTACTTC. As protein: CASRNAGQIYSYEQYF.

J is TRBJ1-6 and V is TRBV18; 9 bases are shared with TRBD1. Trimming cost V 8 bases and J 7 bases; bases outside gene matches: 9. Germline-derived CDR1 and CDR2 are KGHSH and LQKENI. This CDR3 contains 15 residues. CDR3 coding DNA: TGTGCCAGCCGTCCCGGGACAGGGTGGAATTCACCCCTCCACTTT. Amino acids: CASRPGTGWNSPLHF.

This clone has more than one count but fewer than ten. This chain joins TRBV14 and TRBJ2-1, with D possibly TRBD2 on 6 matching bases. Germline CDR1 and CDR2: SGHDN and FVKESK. The length of the CDR3 is 14 residues. V was cut by 1 base and J by 5 bases, with 9 bases left in between. The CDR3 sequence: CASSQAGVDNEQFF. In DNA, the CDR3 is TGTGCCAGCAGCCAAGCGGGAGTGGACAATGAGCAGTTCTTC.

This clone was counted once. The germline gene is not matched at one end of the junction; a read error may be the cause. The chain employs TRBV19 and TRBJ1-2; 8 bases map to TRBD1. In germline, CDR1 is LNHDA, CDR2 SQIVND (reference sequence). The CDR3 consists of 13 residues. The DNA for the CDR3 is TGTGTCAGTAGTACGACAGGGGCGCGGGGCTACACCTTC. This codes for CVSSTTGARGYTF.

A single count supports this clone. The chain is built from TRBV5-8 and TRBJ2-7; no clear D. V lost 0 bases to trimming and J lost 1 base, with 2 bases between them. This CDR3 has 12 amino acids. Germline CDR1 is SGHTS and CDR2 is YDEGEE. Here the CDR3 reads CASSLVSYEQYF. The CDR3 DNA follows: TGTGCCAGCAGCTTGGTATCCTACGAGCAGTACTTC.

V gene TRBV10-1 combines with J gene TRBJ2-1, with D perhaps TRBD1 (5 bases). V was pared by 2 bases and J by 5 bases, with 7 bases between. CDR3 length equals 13 residues. Per germline, CDR1 WNHNN and CDR2 SYGVQD (reference sequence). This CDR3 reads CASSEGAHNEQFF. Written as DNA, the CDR3 is TGCGCCAGCAGTGAGGGGGCCCACAATGAGCAGTTCTTC.

The chain has TRBV14 and TRBJ2-3, with 10 bases fitting TRBD1. There are 18 residues in the CDR3. Germline CDR1 and CDR2: SGHDN and FVKESK. V lost 4 bases to trimming and J lost 0 bases; unmatched junction nucleotides: 10. The DNA of the CDR3 is TGTGCCAGCAGCCCAGCACCCGGGACAGGGGATAGCACAGATACGCAGTATTTT. Translated, it gives CASSPAPGTGDSTDTQYF.

V is TRBV18 and J is TRBJ2-4; 10 positions agree with TRBD1. The junction had 7 bases not matched to a gene; V was cut back by 5 bases and J by 0 bases. This CDR3 comprises 17 residues. Germline lookup yields CDR1 KGHSH and CDR2 LQKENI. The CDR3 loop reads CASSVDRGPLAKNIQYF. The CDR3 region has the DNA TGTGCCAGCTCAGTCGACAGGGGGCCCTTAGCCAAAAACATTCAGTACTTC.

This clone was seen a few times. The genes are TRBV4-1 and TRBJ2-2; D may match TRBD1 or TRBD2 (6 bases each). This CDR3 comprises 16 residues. Germline V gene sequence: CDR1 MGHRA, CDR2 YSYEKL. V shed 4 bases and J shed 6 bases, with 18 bases lying between them. In DNA form, the CDR3 reads TGCGCCAGCAGCCCGAAGCTCGGGGGCACGTCCGGGGAGCTGTTTTTT. Translation: CASSPKLGGTSGELFF.